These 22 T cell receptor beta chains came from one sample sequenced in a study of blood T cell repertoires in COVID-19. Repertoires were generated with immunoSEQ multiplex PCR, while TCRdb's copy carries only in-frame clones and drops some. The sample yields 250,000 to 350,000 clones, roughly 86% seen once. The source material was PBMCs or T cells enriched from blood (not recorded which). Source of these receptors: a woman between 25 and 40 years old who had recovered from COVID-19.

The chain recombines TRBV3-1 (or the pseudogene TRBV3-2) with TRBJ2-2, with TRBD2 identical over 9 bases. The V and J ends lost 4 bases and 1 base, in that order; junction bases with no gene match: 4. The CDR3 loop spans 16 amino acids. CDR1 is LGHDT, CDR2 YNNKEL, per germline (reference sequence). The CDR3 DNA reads TGTGCCAGCAGCCCCAGACTAGCGGAGAACACCGGGGAGCTGTTTTTT. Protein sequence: CASSPRLAENTGELFF.

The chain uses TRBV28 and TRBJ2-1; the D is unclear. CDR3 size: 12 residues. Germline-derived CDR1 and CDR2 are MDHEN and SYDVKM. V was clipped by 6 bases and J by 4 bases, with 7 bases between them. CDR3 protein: CASSPVYNEQFF. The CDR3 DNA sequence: TGTGCCAGCAGCCCAGTTTACAATGAGCAGTTCTTC.

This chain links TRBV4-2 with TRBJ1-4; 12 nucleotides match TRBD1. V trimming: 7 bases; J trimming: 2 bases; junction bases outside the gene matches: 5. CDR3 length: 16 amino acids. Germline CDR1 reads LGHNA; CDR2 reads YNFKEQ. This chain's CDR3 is CASKPGQGATNEKLFF. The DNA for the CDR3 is TGTGCCAGCAAACCGGGACAGGGGGCGACTAATGAAAAACTGTTTTTT.

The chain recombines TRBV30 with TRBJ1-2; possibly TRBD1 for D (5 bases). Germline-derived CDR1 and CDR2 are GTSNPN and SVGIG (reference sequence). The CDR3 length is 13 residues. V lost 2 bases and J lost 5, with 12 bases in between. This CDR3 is CAWSYRREYGYTF. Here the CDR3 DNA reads TGTGCCTGGAGTTACAGGAGGGAGTATGGCTACACCTTC.

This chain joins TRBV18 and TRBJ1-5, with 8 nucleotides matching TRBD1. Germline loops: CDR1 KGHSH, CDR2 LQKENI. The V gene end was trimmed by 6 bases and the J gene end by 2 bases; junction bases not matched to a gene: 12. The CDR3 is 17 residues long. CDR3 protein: CASSAGQGAGRNQPQHF. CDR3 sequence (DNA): TGTGCCAGCTCCGCGGGGCAGGGGGCCGGTCGCAATCAGCCCCAGCATTTT.

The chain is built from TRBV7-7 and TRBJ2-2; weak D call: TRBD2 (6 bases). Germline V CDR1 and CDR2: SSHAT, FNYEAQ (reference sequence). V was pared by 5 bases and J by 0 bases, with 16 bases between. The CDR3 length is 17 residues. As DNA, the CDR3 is TGTGCCAGCAGCCGTGTAGGAGGGACCTCGAACACCGGGGAGCTGTTTTTT. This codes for CASSRVGGTSNTGELFF. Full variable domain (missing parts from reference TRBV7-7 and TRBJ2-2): GAGVSQSPRYKVTKRGQDVTLRCDPISSHATLYWYQQALGQGPEFLTYFNYEAQPDKSGLPSDRFSAERPEGSISTLTIQRTEQRDSAMYRCASSRVGGTSNTGELFFGEGSRLTVL.

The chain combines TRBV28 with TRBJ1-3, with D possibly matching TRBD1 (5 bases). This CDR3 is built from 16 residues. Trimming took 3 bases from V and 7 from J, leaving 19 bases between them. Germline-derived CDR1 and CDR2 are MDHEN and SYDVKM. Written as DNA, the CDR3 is TGTGCCAGCAGTTTCCCGCTTGGGCGCCCAGGGAACACCATATATTTT. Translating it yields CASSFPLGRPGNTIYF.

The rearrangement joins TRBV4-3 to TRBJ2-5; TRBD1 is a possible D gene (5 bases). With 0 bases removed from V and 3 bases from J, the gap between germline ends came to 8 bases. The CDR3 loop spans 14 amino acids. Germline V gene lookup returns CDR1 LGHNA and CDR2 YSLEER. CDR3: CASSQDLDKETQYF. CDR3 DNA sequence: TGCGCCAGCAGCCAAGATTTGGACAAAGAGACCCAGTACTTC.

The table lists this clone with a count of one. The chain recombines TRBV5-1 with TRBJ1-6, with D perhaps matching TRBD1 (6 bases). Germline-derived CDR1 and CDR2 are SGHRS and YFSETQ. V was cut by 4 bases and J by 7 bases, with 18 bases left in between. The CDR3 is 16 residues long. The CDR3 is CASSLAVGAGNSPLHF. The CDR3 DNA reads TGCGCCAGCAGCCTCGCTGTGGGGGCTGGCAATTCACCCCTCCACTTT.

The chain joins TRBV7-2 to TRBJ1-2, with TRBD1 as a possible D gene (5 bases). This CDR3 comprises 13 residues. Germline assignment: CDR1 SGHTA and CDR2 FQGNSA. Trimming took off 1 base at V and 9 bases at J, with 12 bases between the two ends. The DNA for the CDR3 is TGTGCCAGCAGCTTAGTACCGCAGGGAAGCTACACCTTC. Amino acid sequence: CASSLVPQGSYTF.

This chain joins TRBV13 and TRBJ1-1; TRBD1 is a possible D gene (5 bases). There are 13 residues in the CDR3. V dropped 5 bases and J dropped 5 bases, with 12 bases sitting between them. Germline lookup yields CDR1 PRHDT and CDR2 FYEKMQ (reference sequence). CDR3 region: CASSVGRGTEAFF. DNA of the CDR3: TGTGCCAGCAGCGTGGGCCGGGGGACTGAAGCTTTCTTT.

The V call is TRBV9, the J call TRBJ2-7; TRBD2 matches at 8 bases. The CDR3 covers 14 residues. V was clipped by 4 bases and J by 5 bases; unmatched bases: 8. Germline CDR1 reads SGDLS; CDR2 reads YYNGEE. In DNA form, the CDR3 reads TGTGCCAGCAGCTTTAGCGGGGTAGAGGACGAGCAGTACTTC. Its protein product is CASSFSGVEDEQYF.

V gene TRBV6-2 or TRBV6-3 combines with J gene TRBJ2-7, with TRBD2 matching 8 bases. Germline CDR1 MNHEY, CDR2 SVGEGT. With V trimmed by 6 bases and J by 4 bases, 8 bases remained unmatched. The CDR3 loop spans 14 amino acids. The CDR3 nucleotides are TGTGCCAGCAGGTACGGGGGGGCCCGATACGAGCAGTACTTC. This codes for CASRYGGARYEQYF.

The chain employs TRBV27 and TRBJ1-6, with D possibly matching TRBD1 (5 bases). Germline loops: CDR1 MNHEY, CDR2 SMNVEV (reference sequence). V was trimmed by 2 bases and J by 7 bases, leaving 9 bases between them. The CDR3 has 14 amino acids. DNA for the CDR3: TGTGCCAGCAGTTTAAGCAGGGTCAATTCACCCCTCCACTTT. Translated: CASSLSRVNSPLHF.

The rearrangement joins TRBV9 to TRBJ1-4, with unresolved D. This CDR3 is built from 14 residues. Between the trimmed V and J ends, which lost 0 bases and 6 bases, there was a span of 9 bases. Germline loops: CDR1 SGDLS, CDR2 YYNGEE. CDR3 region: CASSVDLADEKLFF. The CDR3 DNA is TGTGCCAGCAGCGTAGACCTGGCGGATGAAAAACTGTTTTTT.

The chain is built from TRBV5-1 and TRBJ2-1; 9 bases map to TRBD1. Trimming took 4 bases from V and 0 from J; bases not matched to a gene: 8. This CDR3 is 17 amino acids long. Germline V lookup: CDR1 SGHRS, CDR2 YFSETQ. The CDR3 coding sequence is TGCGCCAGCAGCACCGGGACAGGGAGGAGCTCCTACAATGAGCAGTTCTTC. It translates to CASSTGTGRSSYNEQFF.

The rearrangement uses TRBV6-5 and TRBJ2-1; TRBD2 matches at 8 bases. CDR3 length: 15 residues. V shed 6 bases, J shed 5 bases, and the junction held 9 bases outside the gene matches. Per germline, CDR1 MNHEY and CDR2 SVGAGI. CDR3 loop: CASSSPSGGDNEQFF. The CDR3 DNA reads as TGTGCCAGCAGCTCCCCCAGCGGGGGAGACAATGAGCAGTTCTTC.

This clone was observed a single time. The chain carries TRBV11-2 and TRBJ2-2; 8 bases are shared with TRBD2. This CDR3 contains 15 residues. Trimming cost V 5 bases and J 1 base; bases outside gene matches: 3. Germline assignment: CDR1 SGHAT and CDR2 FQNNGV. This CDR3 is CASSPGTRNTGELFF. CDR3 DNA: TGTGCCAGCAGCCCCGGGACTAGGAACACCGGGGAGCTGTTTTTT.

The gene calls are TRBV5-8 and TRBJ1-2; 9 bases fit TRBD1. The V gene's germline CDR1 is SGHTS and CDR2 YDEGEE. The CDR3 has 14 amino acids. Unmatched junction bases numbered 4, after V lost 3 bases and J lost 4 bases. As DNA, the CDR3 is TGTGCCAGCAGCTGGGACAGGGACCTCTATGGCTACACCTTC. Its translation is CASSWDRDLYGYTF.

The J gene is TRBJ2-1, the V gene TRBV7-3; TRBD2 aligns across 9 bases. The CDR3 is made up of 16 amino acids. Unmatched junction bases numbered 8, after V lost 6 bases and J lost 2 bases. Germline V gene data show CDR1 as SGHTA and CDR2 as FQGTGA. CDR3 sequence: CASSLEGGRAYNEQFF. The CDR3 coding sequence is TGTGCCAGCAGTTTAGAGGGCGGGAGGGCCTACAATGAGCAGTTCTTC.

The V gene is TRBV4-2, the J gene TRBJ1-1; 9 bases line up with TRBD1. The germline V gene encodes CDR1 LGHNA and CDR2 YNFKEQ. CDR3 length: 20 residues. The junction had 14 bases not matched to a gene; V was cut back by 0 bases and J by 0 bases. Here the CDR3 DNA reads TGTGCCAGCAGCCAAGAAGAAGGGGGGTACAGGGGGCCGATGAACACTGAAGCTTTCTTT. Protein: CASSQEEGGYRGPMNTEAFF.

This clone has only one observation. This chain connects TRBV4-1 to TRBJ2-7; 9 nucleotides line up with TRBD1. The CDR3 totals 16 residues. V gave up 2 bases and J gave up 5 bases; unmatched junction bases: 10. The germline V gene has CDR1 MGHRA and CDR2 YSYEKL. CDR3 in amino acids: CASSQRLGDRVNEQYF. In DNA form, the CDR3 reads TGCGCCAGCAGCCAAAGGTTGGGGGACAGGGTGAACGAGCAGTACTTC.